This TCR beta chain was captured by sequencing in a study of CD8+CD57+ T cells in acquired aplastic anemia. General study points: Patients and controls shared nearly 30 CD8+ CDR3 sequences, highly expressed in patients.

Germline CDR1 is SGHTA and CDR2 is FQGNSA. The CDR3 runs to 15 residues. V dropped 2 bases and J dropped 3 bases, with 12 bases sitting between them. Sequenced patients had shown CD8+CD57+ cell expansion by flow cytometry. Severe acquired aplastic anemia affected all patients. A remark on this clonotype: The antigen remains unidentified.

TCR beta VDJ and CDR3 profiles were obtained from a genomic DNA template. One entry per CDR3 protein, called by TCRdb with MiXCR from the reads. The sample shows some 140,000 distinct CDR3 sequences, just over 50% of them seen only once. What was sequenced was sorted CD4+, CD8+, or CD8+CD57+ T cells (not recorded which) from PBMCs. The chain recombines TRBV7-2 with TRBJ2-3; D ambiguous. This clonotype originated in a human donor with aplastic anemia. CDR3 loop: CASSLSKDGTDTQYF. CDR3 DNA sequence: TGTGCCAGCAGCTTATCGAAAGATGGGACAGATACGCAGTATTTT.